These T cell receptor beta chains were read from a single sample in a study of blood T cell repertoires in COVID-19. Sequenced by immunoSEQ multiplex PCR; TCRdb stores in-frame clones only, minus some. This sample has 250,000 to 300,000 clones; 88% occur once, and the top ten carry approximately 1%. Source material: PBMCs or T cells enriched from blood (not recorded which). The receptor source for this set is a woman aged 30 to 39 who had recovered from COVID-19. Both conserved end residues are part of each CDR3. Fields, in order: clone size, J gene, D gene, CDR3 length, V gene, CDR3 DNA, CDR3 protein. The D gene is left open where the match is weak. Expanded clones are given a class, and other clones once, few, many or no size at all.

abundance: NA; j_gene: TRBJ1-2; d_gene: TRBD1; len: 15; v_gene: TRBV9; CDR3nt: TGTGCCAGCAGCGGAGGGACAGGGGGGAACTATGGCTACACCTTC; CDR3aa: CASSGGTGGNYGYTF
abundance: NA; j_gene: TRBJ2-5; d_gene: NA; len: 14; v_gene: TRBV15; CDR3nt: TGTGCCACCAGCAGAGAAGGAGTGGTTGAGACCCAGTACTTC; CDR3aa: CATSREGVVETQYF
abundance: NA; j_gene: TRBJ2-7; d_gene: NA; len: 15; v_gene: TRBV9; CDR3nt: TGTGCCAGCAGCGTAAAGGGGTGGGGATCCTACGAGCAGTACTTC; CDR3aa: CASSVKGWGSYEQYF
abundance: NA; j_gene: TRBJ2-3; d_gene: NA; len: 17; v_gene: TRBV18; CDR3nt: TGTGCCAGCTCACCGCGGGGTCCCCCCCTCAAGGGAGATACGCAGTATTTT; CDR3aa: CASSPRGPPLKGDTQYF
abundance: NA; j_gene: TRBJ2-2; d_gene: NA; len: 13; v_gene: TRBV9; CDR3nt: TGTGCCAGCAGCGTTCCGGGGACCGGGGAGCTGTTTTTT; CDR3aa: CASSVPGTGELFF
abundance: NA; j_gene: TRBJ1-5; d_gene: TRBD1; len: 14; v_gene: TRBV2; CDR3nt: TGTGCCAGCAGTGATCAGGGGGCGGCTCAGCCCCAGCATTTT; CDR3aa: CASSDQGAAQPQHF
abundance: NA; j_gene: TRBJ1-5; d_gene: NA; len: 15; v_gene: TRBV28; CDR3nt: TGTGCCAGCAGTTTAGGGGGGGCGGGCAATCAGCCCCAGCATTTT; CDR3aa: CASSLGGAGNQPQHF
abundance: NA; j_gene: TRBJ1-1; d_gene: NA; len: 13; v_gene: TRBV6-6; CDR3nt: TGTGCCAGCAAAACCCGACGGGACACTGAAGCTTTCTTT; CDR3aa: CASKTRRDTEAFF
abundance: NA; j_gene: TRBJ2-7; d_gene: NA; len: 13; v_gene: TRBV3-1/TRBV3-2; CDR3nt: TGTGCCAGCAGCCTAAACAGGGAGTACGAGCAGTACTTC; CDR3aa: CASSLNREYEQYF
abundance: NA; j_gene: TRBJ1-1; d_gene: NA; len: 14; v_gene: TRBV5-1; CDR3nt: TGCGCCAGCAGCTTGGTGGCGGGGAACACTGAAGCTTTCTTT; CDR3aa: CASSLVAGNTEAFF
abundance: NA; j_gene: TRBJ1-2; d_gene: NA; len: 12; v_gene: TRBV9; CDR3nt: TGTGCCAGCACCGAGACGGGGGGAGGCTACACCTTC; CDR3aa: CASTETGGGYTF
abundance: NA; j_gene: TRBJ1-2; d_gene: NA; len: 16; v_gene: TRBV5-5; CDR3nt: TGTGCCAGCAGCTTGGGATATACGAGGGTAGGCTATGGCTACACCTTC; CDR3aa: CASSLGYTRVGYGYTF
abundance: NA; j_gene: TRBJ2-7; d_gene: TRBD2; len: 15; v_gene: TRBV18; CDR3nt: TGTGCCAGCTCACCAATGGCGGGAGGGACCTACGAGCAGTACTTC; CDR3aa: CASSPMAGGTYEQYF
abundance: NA; j_gene: TRBJ2-7; d_gene: NA; len: 12; v_gene: TRBV2; CDR3nt: TGTGCCAGCACAGGGGCGGCATACGAGCAGTACTTC; CDR3aa: CASTGAAYEQYF
abundance: NA; j_gene: TRBJ1-4; d_gene: NA; len: 13; v_gene: TRBV28; CDR3nt: TGTGCCAGCAGTCAAACAACTAATGAAAAACTGTTTTTT; CDR3aa: CASSQTTNEKLFF
abundance: NA; j_gene: TRBJ2-2; d_gene: TRBD2; len: 17; v_gene: TRBV7-8; CDR3nt: TGTGCCAGCAGCTACCCCGGCCTAGGGACTAGGGCCGGGGAGCTGTTTTTT; CDR3aa: CASSYPGLGTRAGELFF
abundance: NA; j_gene: TRBJ1-1; d_gene: TRBD1; len: 18; v_gene: TRBV27; CDR3nt: TGTGCCAGCAGTTTGGGACTTAGACAGGGGAGAATGAACACTGAAGCTTTCTTT; CDR3aa: CASSLGLRQGRMNTEAFF
abundance: NA; j_gene: TRBJ2-5; d_gene: TRBD2; len: 15; v_gene: TRBV14; CDR3nt: TGTGCCAGCAGCCGCAATCCGGGACTAGCAGCGACCCAGTACTTC; CDR3aa: CASSRNPGLAATQYF
abundance: NA; j_gene: TRBJ2-1; d_gene: TRBD2; len: 13; v_gene: TRBV27; CDR3nt: TGTGCCAGCAGTTTAAGACTAGCGGATGAGCAGTTCTTC; CDR3aa: CASSLRLADEQFF
abundance: NA; j_gene: TRBJ1-1; d_gene: NA; len: 13; v_gene: TRBV12-5; CDR3nt: TGTGCTAGTGGTTTAGTGGCAGGGACTGAAGCTTTCTTT; CDR3aa: CASGLVAGTEAFF
abundance: few; j_gene: TRBJ2-7; d_gene: TRBD1; len: 15; v_gene: TRBV6-5; CDR3nt: TGTGCCAGCAACGTCACCGGGACAGGGGCCTACGAGCAGTACTTC; CDR3aa: CASNVTGTGAYEQYF
abundance: few; j_gene: TRBJ1-1; d_gene: NA; len: 13; v_gene: TRBV7-2; CDR3nt: TGTGCCAGCAGCTTTCTAAAGACAGTTGAAGCTTTCTTT; CDR3aa: CASSFLKTVEAFF
abundance: NA; j_gene: TRBJ1-1; d_gene: NA; len: 15; v_gene: TRBV10-3; CDR3nt: TGTGCCTCCACAAATCCCCGGGGAAGTGTAACTGAAGCTTTCTTT; CDR3aa: CASTNPRGSVTEAFF
abundance: NA; j_gene: TRBJ1-6; d_gene: NA; len: 15; v_gene: TRBV7-5; CDR3nt: TGTGCCAGCCAGAAGGGGACAGGGGAAAATTCACCCCTCCACTTT; CDR3aa: CASQKGTGENSPLHF
abundance: NA; j_gene: TRBJ2-5; d_gene: NA; len: 16; v_gene: TRBV10-3; CDR3nt: TGTGCCATCAGTGAAGGGTCGGGGAAACCTCAAGAGACCCAGTACTTC; CDR3aa: CAISEGSGKPQETQYF
abundance: NA; j_gene: TRBJ1-4; d_gene: NA; len: 14; v_gene: TRBV5-6; CDR3nt: TGTGCCAGCAGTTTCCTACAGGGCTCCGAAAAACTGTTTTTT; CDR3aa: CASSFLQGSEKLFF
abundance: NA; j_gene: TRBJ1-1; d_gene: NA; len: 15; v_gene: TRBV5-1; CDR3nt: TGCGCCAGCAGCCCCCTCCGGCAGGTGGACACTGAAGCTTTCTTT; CDR3aa: CASSPLRQVDTEAFF
abundance: once; j_gene: TRBJ1-2; d_gene: TRBD1; len: 15; v_gene: TRBV10-3; CDR3nt: TGTGCCATCAGTGACGGGACAGTTACTAACTATGGCTACACCTTC; CDR3aa: CAISDGTVTNYGYTF
abundance: few; j_gene: TRBJ2-1; d_gene: TRBD2; len: 15; v_gene: TRBV2; CDR3nt: TGTGCCAGCAGGTCGACTAGCGGGTCCTACAATGAGCAGTTCTTC; CDR3aa: CASRSTSGSYNEQFF
abundance: NA; j_gene: TRBJ2-3; d_gene: TRBD1; len: 15; v_gene: TRBV10-3; CDR3nt: TGTGCCATCAGGACAGGGGACTCCAGCACAGATACGCAGTATTTT; CDR3aa: CAIRTGDSSTDTQYF
abundance: NA; j_gene: TRBJ2-1; d_gene: NA; len: 16; v_gene: TRBV7-2; CDR3nt: TGTGCCAGCAGCTTAGCGTTCGGGGTGTCCTACAATGAGCAGTTCTTC; CDR3aa: CASSLAFGVSYNEQFF
abundance: NA; j_gene: TRBJ2-7; d_gene: NA; len: 14; v_gene: TRBV7-3; CDR3nt: TGTGCCAGCAGCCACCGACTCGGATCCTACGAGCAGTACTTC; CDR3aa: CASSHRLGSYEQYF
abundance: once; j_gene: TRBJ1-1; d_gene: NA; len: 15; v_gene: TRBV18; CDR3nt: TGTGCCAGCTCACCCCCGGCGAAGAGGTACACTGAAGCTTTCTTT; CDR3aa: CASSPPAKRYTEAFF